This TCR beta chain was documented in a study of blood T cell repertoires in COVID-19. Study at large: Some COVID-19 samples were acute and others convalescent; all came from the United States, Italy and Spain.

The assay was immunoSEQ multiplex PCR, and TCRdb's table has in-frame clones only and misses some. The sample shows 200,000 to 250,000 clones, around 83% of them seen only once. The CDR3 has 15 amino acids. The germline V gene encodes CDR1 MNHEY and CDR2 SMNVEV (reference sequence). V dropped 3 bases and J dropped 3 bases, with 9 bases sitting between them. This clonotype originated in a man aged 50-60 years with active or convalescent COVID-19. The sample consisted of peripheral blood. This chain uses TRBV27 with TRBJ2-6; a possible D gene is TRBD2 (5 bases). The CDR3 DNA is TGTGCCAGCAGTTTCAAAGAGGGTGGGGCCAACGTCCTGACTTTC. Its protein is CASSFKEGGANVLTF.